Presented here are 23 T cell receptor beta chains from one specimen sequenced in a study of vaccination and CD4 T cells after COVID-19. This sample's treatment: roughly ten-day PBMC culture with coronavirus spike peptide pools or control peptides (ViraFEST assay). The Oncomine TCR Beta short-read assay was applied to DNA of cultured CD4+ T cells. TCRdb re-called the PCR reads through MiXCR, storing one row per CDR3 protein. Of tens of thousands of distinct CDR3 sequences listed, 30% to 35% are singletons. Antigens of these TCRs are unknown. Sequenced: cultured CD4+ T cells from blood. Receptor source: a human donor with COVID-19.

V and J are TRBV6-5 and TRBJ1-4; D call uncertain. Deletions cut 4 bases from V and 7 bases from J, with 13 bases between. Germline-derived CDR1 and CDR2 are MNHEY and SVGAGI. This CDR3 has 14 residues. CDR3 in amino acids: CASSLQLIGEKLFF. The CDR3 DNA is TGTGCCAGCAGTTTACAGCTTATCGGTGAAAAACTGTTTTTT.

The rearrangement links TRBV6-1 to TRBJ2-3; possibly TRBD2 for D (5 bases). The CDR3 contains 14 residues. The germline V gene encodes CDR1 MNHNS and CDR2 SASEGT. CDR3 in amino acids: CAAWRGFGTDTQYF. CDR3 nucleotide sequence: TGTGCAGCGTGGAGAGGGTTCGGCACAGATACGCAGTATTTT.

The V gene is TRBV5-5, the J gene TRBJ1-1; TRBD1 matches at 8 bases. Trimming took 3 bases from V and 2 from J; bases not matched to a gene: 9. The CDR3 has 16 residues. CDR1 is SGHKS, CDR2 YYEKEE, per germline (reference sequence). In nucleotides, the CDR3 is TGTGCCAGCAGCTCTATGACCGGGACAGGAAACACTGAAGCTTTCTTT. Its translation: CASSSMTGTGNTEAFF. The variable domain in full, with the rest retrieved from reference TRBV5-5 and TRBJ1-1, is DAGVTQSPTHLIKTRGQQVTLRCSPISGHKSVSWYQQVLGQGPQFIFQYYEKEERGRGNFPDRFSARQFPNYSSELNVNALLLGDSALYLCASSSMTGTGNTEAFFGQGTRLTVV.

In its sample, this clonotype was seen a few times. This chain uses TRBV24-1 with TRBJ2-1; D may match TRBD1 or TRBD2 (6 bases each). Trimming left V 3 bases short and J 7 bases short, with 15 bases between. Germline values: CDR1 KGHDR, CDR2 SFDVKD. The CDR3 is 15 amino acids. The CDR3 is CATSDPAGGGNEQFF. CDR3 nucleotides: TGTGCCACCAGTGATCCCGCCGGAGGGGGAAATGAGCAGTTCTTC.

The chain couples TRBV7-9 to TRBJ1-2; D ambiguous. The CDR3 runs to 13 residues. The germline V and J ends were trimmed by 1 base and 8 bases, with 11 bases remaining between them. Germline lookup yields CDR1 SEHNR and CDR2 FQNEAQ (reference sequence). The CDR3 protein is CASSLEAIEGYTF. In DNA, the CDR3 is TGTGCCAGCAGCTTAGAGGCGATAGAAGGCTACACCTTC.

The table lists this clonotype with a few counts. The chain couples TRBV6-1 to TRBJ1-2; D remains unclear. This CDR3 has 17 amino acids. Germline V gene data show CDR1 as MNHNS and CDR2 as SASEGT. With 6 bases removed from V and 4 bases from J, the gap between germline ends came to 24 bases. The CDR3 here is CASSRPLDQKGGYGYTF. CDR3 coding DNA: TGTGCCAGCAGCCGCCCCCTTGACCAAAAGGGTGGCTATGGCTACACCTTC.

The V and J genes are TRBV20-1 and TRBJ1-6; 10 bases align to TRBD1. The CDR3 is 13 amino acids. V shed 3 bases, J shed 7 bases, and the junction held 0 bases outside the gene matches. CDR1 is DFQATT and CDR2 is SNEGSKA in the germline V gene (reference sequence). The CDR3 DNA reads TGCAGTGCTAGGGGACAGGGGAATTCACCCCTCCACTTT. It yields the protein CSARGQGNSPLHF.

The CDR3 here is CASSQWTSQETQYF. In nucleotides, the CDR3 is TGTGCCAGCAGTCAATGGACTAGCCAAGAGACCCAGTACTTC. The V and J genes are TRBV6-2 or TRBV6-3 and TRBJ2-5, with 7 bases aligning to TRBD2. CDR3 length: 14 residues. Germline CDR1 reads MNHEY; CDR2 reads SVGEGT. V gave up 5 bases and J gave up 1 base; unmatched junction bases: 4.

The CDR3 here is CATSRPGKEETQYF. The CDR3, as DNA: TGTGCCACCAGTAGGCCAGGGAAGGAAGAGACCCAGTACTTC. The chain is built from TRBV24-1 and TRBJ2-5, with D possibly TRBD1 on 5 matching bases. The V gene's germline CDR1 is KGHDR and CDR2 SFDVKD. Between the trimmed V and J ends, which lost 6 bases and 3 bases, there was a span of 13 bases. This CDR3 spans 14 amino acids.

The chain links TRBV15 to TRBJ2-7, with D possibly being TRBD1 or TRBD2 (5 bases each). Germline CDR1 is LNHNV and CDR2 is YYDKDF (reference sequence). V lost 0 bases and J 4 bases, leaving 10 bases between the germline ends. This CDR3 comprises 14 residues. This chain's CDR3 is CATSRDRGPYEQYF. The CDR3 DNA reads TGTGCCACCAGCAGAGATCGGGGCCCTTACGAGCAGTACTTC.

This clonotype turned up a few times. The V gene is TRBV2, the J gene TRBJ1-5; D uncertain. The CDR3 covers 13 residues. V was shortened by 2 bases and J by 3 bases, with 5 bases between the two germline ends. Germline V CDR1 and CDR2: SNHLY, FYNNEI. The CDR3 loop reads CASSEQLNQPQHF. In DNA form, the CDR3 reads TGTGCCAGCAGTGAACAGCTCAATCAGCCCCAGCATTTT. The entire variable domain, with the rest obtained from reference TRBV2 and TRBJ1-5, is as follows: EPEVTQTPSHQVTQMGQEVILRCVPISNHLYFYWYRQILGQKVEFLVSFYNNEISEKSEIFDDQFSVERPDGSNFTLKIRSTKLEDSAMYFCASSEQLNQPQHFGDGTRLSIL.

In this sample, this clonotype turned up a few times. The chain combines TRBV27 with TRBJ2-7; D not certain. V was shortened by 9 bases and J by 5 bases, with 20 bases between the two germline ends. This CDR3 is built from 14 residues. CDR1 MNHEY and CDR2 SMNVEV come from the germline V gene (reference sequence). The chain's CDR3 is CARGLQKPPHEQYF. CDR3 nucleotides: TGTGCCAGGGGATTACAGAAACCCCCCCACGAGCAGTACTTC.

The chain employs TRBV6-5 and TRBJ1-2, with D tentatively TRBD1 (6 bases). Germline CDR1 reads MNHEY; CDR2 reads SVGAGI. Trimming took off 2 bases at V and 4 bases at J, with 11 bases between the two ends. There are 14 residues in the CDR3. This chain's CDR3 is CASSYEGGPYGYTF. In DNA form, the CDR3 reads TGTGCCAGCAGTTACGAGGGGGGTCCCTATGGCTACACCTTC.

In this sample, this clonotype turned up a few times. The genes are TRBV19 and TRBJ2-5; D possibly corresponds to TRBD2 (6 bases). Trimming pared 5 bases from V and 5 bases from J, leaving 15 bases between. Germline V gives CDR1 LNHDA, CDR2 SQIVND (reference sequence). This CDR3 has 14 residues. CDR3 sequence: CASSWPGRWETQYF. Written as DNA, the CDR3 is TGTGCCAGTAGTTGGCCAGGGAGGTGGGAGACCCAGTACTTC.

This clonotype was counted a few times. The chain employs TRBV15 and TRBJ2-3; possible D gene TRBD2, 6 bases. V lost 4 bases, J lost 2 bases, and 7 bases lay in between. The CDR3 is made up of 13 amino acids. The germline CDR1 and CDR2 sequences are LNHNV and YYDKDF (reference sequence). CDR3: CATSMGLTDTQYF. The CDR3 DNA follows: TGTGCCACCAGCATGGGACTCACAGATACGCAGTATTTT.

This clonotype is medium-sized. The V and J genes are TRBV20-1 and TRBJ1-2; D unresolved. Per germline, CDR1 DFQATT and CDR2 SNEGSKA (reference sequence). The CDR3 loop spans 11 amino acids. The V gene lost 1 base and the J gene lost 6 bases, with 6 bases spanning the gap. In DNA form, the CDR3 reads TGCAGTGCTAGAGGGGGTGATGGCTACACCTTC. This sequence encodes CSARGGDGYTF.

Only a few counts were recorded for this clonotype. For the CDR3, the DNA is TGCGCCAGCAGCCAAGGACTAGCCGGGGAGCTGTTTTTT. This gives the protein CASSQGLAGELFF. The chain links TRBV4-1 to TRBJ2-2, with a tentative D call TRBD2 (6 bases). This CDR3 region has 13 residues. The germline gives CDR1 MGHRA, CDR2 YSYEKL. V shed 1 base and J shed 6 bases, with 6 bases lying between them.

V usage is TRBV5-1 and J usage is TRBJ2-7, with D maybe TRBD2 (5 bases). Germline CDR1 is SGHRS and CDR2 is YFSETQ. Trimming took 0 bases from V and 4 from J, leaving 17 bases between them. This CDR3 is built from 16 residues. CDR3 sequence (DNA): TGCGCCAGCAGCTTGGGGGTTCAGGCCGGGATTTACGAGCAGTACTTC. This codes for CASSLGVQAGIYEQYF.

This clonotype was counted between two and nine times. At one end the junction does not follow the germline gene, possibly because of a read error. The J gene is TRBJ2-7, the V gene TRBV7-2; TRBD1 matches 9 bases. CDR3 size: 12 residues. Looked up from germline, CDR1 is SGHTA and CDR2 is FQGNSA. Written as DNA, the CDR3 is TGTGCCAGCAGCAACACCGGGACAGGGCACAACTTC. Its translation is CASSNTGTGHNF.

V usage is TRBV27 and J usage is TRBJ1-2; TRBD1 matches 7 bases. The germline gives CDR1 MNHEY, CDR2 SMNVEV (reference sequence). The CDR3 sequence is 13 residues long. Unmatched junction bases numbered 6, after V lost 8 bases and J lost 3 bases. CDR3 sequence (DNA): TGTGCCAGCGGAATTCAGGGGGACTATGGCTACACCTTC. It is translated as CASGIQGDYGYTF.

A few counts support this clonotype. The chain joins TRBV11-2 to TRBJ2-2; no clear D gene. There are 15 residues in the CDR3. The V gene's germline CDR1 is SGHAT and CDR2 FQNNGV. The V and J ends lost 5 bases and 5 bases respectively, with 15 bases between them. For the CDR3, the DNA is TGTGCCAGCAGCGTAAGTCTCGGGCAGACCGGGGAGCTGTTTTTT. It is translated as CASSVSLGQTGELFF.

A few counts support this clonotype. The chain joins TRBV7-3 to TRBJ2-1; D unresolved. Looked up from germline, CDR1 is SGHTA and CDR2 is FQGTGA. CDR3 length: 16 residues. The ends were cut back, 2 bases at V and 8 bases at J, with 19 bases in the middle. The chain's CDR3 is CASSLQRSGRVDEQFF. CDR3 DNA: TGTGCCAGCAGCTTACAAAGGTCTGGTCGGGTCGATGAGCAGTTCTTC. The whole variable domain, filled in from reference TRBV7-3 and TRBJ2-1, reads GAGVSQTPSNKVTEKGKYVELRCDPISGHTALYWYRQSLGQGPEFLIYFQGTGAADDSGLPNDRFFAVRPEGSVSTLKIQRTERGDSAVYLCASSLQRSGRVDEQFFGPGTRLTVL.

This clonotype was seen a few times. This chain connects TRBV10-3 to TRBJ2-3, with TRBD1 matching over 7 bases. Germline V gene lookup returns CDR1 ENHRY and CDR2 SYGVKD. The CDR3 contains 14 residues. V dropped 2 bases and J dropped 9; count of bases not matched to a gene: 8. The CDR3 reads CAISEGQAVGTQYF. The CDR3 DNA follows: TGTGCCATCAGTGAGGGACAGGCAGTAGGAACGCAGTATTTT.